The subject of this entry is one T cell receptor beta chain. This entry belongs to a study of CD8 T cells in Susac syndrome. An input of 0.5 to 1 ug of RNA was subjected to reverse transcription using random hexamers. Amplification of TCR beta CDR3 used immunoSEQ multiplex PCR across 54 Vbeta and 13 Jbeta. One entry per CDR3 protein, called by TCRdb with MiXCR from the immunoSEQ multiplex PCR reads. The data show 150,000 to 200,000 distinct CDR3 sequences, with less than 95% seen just once and about 0.1% held by the top ten. V gave up 4 bases and J gave up 5 bases; unmatched junction bases: 10. CDR3 length: 16 amino acids. Germline V lookup: CDR1 DFQATT, CDR2 SNEGSKA (reference sequence). Healthy donors matched for age and sex were used as controls. Negative isolation was used for CD8+ and CD4+ T cells and FACS enrichment for TEMRA cells.

Sample: CD4+ T cells from PBMCs. The chain uses TRBV20-1 and TRBJ2-5; TRBD2 agrees at 13 bases. This sequence originates from a human donor in good health. The CDR3 bases are TGCAGTGCTATCCGCCCGGGACTAGCGGGAAGCGAGACCCAGTACTTC. This encodes CSAIRPGLAGSETQYF.